The 32 T cell receptor beta chains below come from one sample, sequenced in a study of response to subunit inactivated influenza vaccine. TCRdb independently ran MiXCR on the RT-PCR reads; one entry per CDR3 protein. The data show about 780,000 distinct CDR3 sequences, 15% to 20% seen once. The sample in question was PBMCs from blood, obtained 4 to 6 days after vaccination. The receptors come from a man between 50 and 59 years old who received an inactivated influenza vaccine.

The chain employs TRBV5-5 and TRBJ2-7, with D perhaps being TRBD1 or TRBD2 (5 bases each). V lost 2 bases and J lost 0, with 15 bases in between. In germline, CDR1 is SGHKS, CDR2 YYEKEE (reference sequence). CDR3 length equals 16 residues. CDR3 DNA: TGTGCCAGCAGCTTCGCTCCAGGGACCCTCTCCTACGAGCAGTACTTC. This gives the protein CASSFAPGTLSYEQYF.

This clonotype was detected a few times. This rearrangement joins TRBV5-1 to TRBJ2-5; TRBD2 agrees at 8 bases. The germline V gene encodes CDR1 SGHRS and CDR2 YFSETQ. J was trimmed by 3 bases and V by 4 bases; bases with no gene match: 2. This CDR3 spans 13 amino acids. The CDR3 DNA reads as TGCGCCAGCAGCCCACTAGCGGAAGAGACCCAGTACTTC. Translation: CASSPLAEETQYF.

The rearrangement joins TRBV18 to TRBJ1-4, with 8 bases lining up with TRBD1. This CDR3 has 17 amino acids. V shed 3 bases, J shed 8 bases, and the junction held 14 bases outside the gene matches. Germline V gives CDR1 KGHSH, CDR2 LQKENI. The CDR3 DNA reads as TGTGCCAGCTCACCTACCGGGACAGGAGGTGGTGGCGAAAAACTGTTTTTT. This translates into CASSPTGTGGGGEKLFF.

Concerning this clonotype itself: Given the absence of the conserved phenylalanine or tryptophan at the CDR3 end, a read error is likely. It is unclear where the CDR3 begins or ends on the DNA, so no DNA is shown, and the CDR3 is as TCRdb lists it. The J gene is TRBJ2-2, the V gene TRBV21-1; the table's D call, TRBD1, has no DNA check behind it. TRBV21-1 is reported as a pseudogene. The CDR3 extends over 15 residues, inclusive of both ends. CDR3 sequence: CASSKRGQNTGELFS.

Here the CDR3 reads CASSPGQYPQFF. The CDR3 DNA reads as TGTGCCAGCAGTCCCGGACAGTACCCCCAGTTCTTC. This rearrangement joins TRBV6-2 or TRBV6-3 to TRBJ2-1; weak D call: TRBD1 (6 bases). V lost 5 bases to trimming and J lost 13 bases, with 15 bases between them. CDR1 is MNHEY, CDR2 SVGEGT, per germline. The CDR3 has 12 amino acids.

The chain uses TRBV11-2 and TRBJ1-5; 7 nucleotides agree with TRBD1. V lost 3 bases to trimming and J lost 5 bases; unmatched junction nucleotides: 7. The CDR3 is 15 amino acids. CDR1 is SGHAT and CDR2 is FQNNGV in the germline V gene. CDR3 sequence: CASSLEGTVYQPQHF. The CDR3 bases are TGTGCCAGCAGCTTGGAGGGGACAGTATATCAGCCCCAGCATTTT.

This chain uses TRBV7-9 with TRBJ2-1; D perhaps matches TRBD1 (6 bases). CDR3 size: 15 residues. Trimming left V 1 base short and J 4 bases short, with 11 bases between. The germline V gene encodes CDR1 SEHNR and CDR2 FQNEAQ (reference sequence). The DNA of the CDR3 is TGTGCCAGCAGCTTAGTTTGGGACAAATACAATGAGCAGTTCTTC. It is translated as CASSLVWDKYNEQFF. Filled out from reference TRBV7-9 and TRBJ2-1, the complete variable domain reads DTGVSQNPRHKITKRGQNVTFRCDPISEHNRLYWYRQTLGQGPEFLTYFQNEAQLEKSRLLSDRFSAERPKGSFSTLEIQRTEQGDSAMYLCASSLVWDKYNEQFFGPGTRLTVL.

This chain connects TRBV7-9 to TRBJ2-1, with TRBD2 matching over 13 bases. The V gene end was trimmed by 5 bases and the J gene end by 7 bases; junction bases not matched to a gene: 5. Germline V lookup: CDR1 SEHNR, CDR2 FQNEAQ (reference sequence). The CDR3 covers 15 residues. The CDR3 sequence: CASSRTSGSPNEQFF. CDR3 nucleotides: TGTGCCAGCAGCCGGACTAGCGGGAGCCCGAATGAGCAGTTCTTC.

The rearrangement links TRBV15 to TRBJ2-5; tentatively, D is TRBD2 (6 bases). Germline loops: CDR1 LNHNV, CDR2 YYDKDF (reference sequence). The CDR3 covers 12 residues. Trimming removed 7 bases from V and 5 bases from J, with 11 bases in between. For the CDR3, the DNA is TGTGCCACCACCCCGGGGGAGGAGACCCAGTACTTC. As protein: CATTPGEETQYF. The full variable domain, rest sourced from reference TRBV15 and TRBJ2-5, is DAMVIQNPRYQVTQFGKPVTLSCSQTLNHNVMYWYQQKSSQAPKLLFHYYDKDFNNEADTPDNFQSRRPNTSFCFLDIRSPGLGDTAMYLCATTPGEETQYFGPGTRLLVL.

The chain links TRBV5-1 to TRBJ2-5; possible D gene TRBD2, 5 bases. Germline V gene sequence: CDR1 SGHRS, CDR2 YFSETQ. V lost 0 bases, J lost 2 bases, and 11 bases lay in between. The CDR3 is 15 amino acids. CDR3 nucleotide sequence: TGCGCCAGCAGCTTGGACGTCGGGGTACAAGAGACCCAGTACTTC. Translated, it gives CASSLDVGVQETQYF.

The rearrangement links TRBV3-1 to TRBJ1-1; tentative D call: TRBD1 (5 bases). The germline V and J ends were trimmed by 4 bases and 1 base, with 10 bases remaining between them. This CDR3 is 14 amino acids long. Germline CDR1 LGHDT, CDR2 YNNKEL (reference sequence). CDR3 coding DNA: TGTGCCAGCAGCCCTAGGGGATCGAACACTGAAGCTTTCTTT. This gives the protein CASSPRGSNTEAFF.

The rearrangement uses TRBV20-1 and TRBJ1-1, with D maybe TRBD1 (5 bases). Germline CDR1 is DFQATT and CDR2 is SNEGSKA (reference sequence). Trimming removed 7 bases at V and 1 base at J, with 10 bases between. This CDR3 has 12 amino acids. The CDR3 bases are TGCAGTGTCAGAGGACAGAACACTGAAGCTTTCTTT. It specifies CSVRGQNTEAFF.

This clonotype was detected only a few times. J is TRBJ2-3 and V is TRBV25-1, with D maybe TRBD2 (6 bases). The V gene lost 4 bases and the J gene lost 0 bases, with 11 bases spanning the gap. CDR1 and CDR2 from the germline V gene are MGHDK and SYGVNS. There are 15 residues in the CDR3. CDR3 in amino acids: CASSAGVPSTDTQYF. CDR3 bases: TGTGCCAGCAGTGCGGGGGTACCTAGCACAGATACGCAGTATTTT.

Only a few counts were recorded for this clonotype. This chain links TRBV11-2 with TRBJ2-1; 9 bases agree with TRBD2. V trimming: 1 base; J trimming: 5 bases; junction bases outside the gene matches: 12. Germline CDR1 SGHAT, CDR2 FQNNGV. The CDR3 covers 18 residues. CDR3 DNA: TGTGCCAGCAGCTTAGTATCCACGACTAGCGGCAAAGACAATGAGCAGTTCTTC. This codes for CASSLVSTTSGKDNEQFF.

This clonotype has only a few counts. V and J are TRBV20-1 and TRBJ2-7; weak D call: TRBD2 (5 bases). V lost 2 bases and J lost 1, with 15 bases in between. The V gene's germline CDR1 is DFQATT and CDR2 SNEGSKA (reference sequence). CDR3 size: 15 residues. The CDR3 protein is CSARRVGGLSYEQYF. Here the CDR3 DNA reads TGCAGTGCTAGACGGGTAGGAGGATTATCCTACGAGCAGTACTTC.

A few counts support this clonotype. The chain is built from TRBV7-2 and TRBJ2-1, with a possible D match to TRBD1 (6 bases). Trimming stripped 2 bases from V and 0 bases from J, with 8 bases between. This CDR3 spans 15 amino acids. Looked up from germline, CDR1 is SGHTA and CDR2 is FQGNSA. The CDR3 sequence: CASSLSGASYNEQFF. Written as DNA, the CDR3 is TGTGCCAGCAGCTTATCAGGGGCCTCCTACAATGAGCAGTTCTTC.

This clonotype appeared once. The chain carries TRBV7-9 and TRBJ2-2; 9 positions agree with TRBD1. V was pared by 5 bases and J by 5 bases, with 9 bases of the junction left unmatched. The CDR3 runs 16 residues. The V gene's germline CDR1 is SEHNR and CDR2 FQNEAQ (reference sequence). CDR3 sequence reads: CASSPTPGQGTGELFF. CDR3 in DNA: TGTGCCAGCAGCCCTACACCGGGACAGGGTACCGGGGAGCTGTTTTTT.

The V and J genes are TRBV12-3 or TRBV12-4 and TRBJ2-6; D possibly corresponds to TRBD1 (5 bases). This CDR3 is built from 15 residues. V dropped 4 bases and J dropped 2 bases, with 9 bases sitting between them. The CDR3: CASSSQGTGANVLTF. CDR3 nucleotide sequence: TGTGCCAGCAGTTCGCAGGGTACTGGGGCCAACGTCCTGACTTTC.

V gene TRBV30 combines with J gene TRBJ1-1, with TRBD1 matching over 7 bases. From germline, CDR1 is GTSNPN and CDR2 SVGIG (reference sequence). CDR3 length: 14 residues. V dropped 0 bases and J dropped 8; count of bases not matched to a gene: 9. CDR3 region: CAWSVPTGPGEAFF. The CDR3, as DNA: TGTGCCTGGAGTGTTCCGACAGGGCCGGGGGAAGCTTTCTTT.

This clonotype was seen a few times. V usage is TRBV27 and J usage is TRBJ2-1; D unresolved. This CDR3 has 16 amino acids. Germline lookup yields CDR1 MNHEY and CDR2 SMNVEV (reference sequence). Trimming shortened V by 3 bases and J by 0 bases, and 12 bases separated the two germline ends. The CDR3 DNA follows: TGTGCCAGCAGTTTGGCGGTCACCACCTCCTACAATGAGCAGTTCTTC. As protein: CASSLAVTTSYNEQFF.

The J gene is TRBJ2-3, the V gene TRBV10-2; no reliable D call. V was clipped by 7 bases and J by 2 bases, with 13 bases between them. This CDR3 is built from 14 residues. The V gene's germline CDR1 is WSHSY and CDR2 SAAADI. CDR3 amino acids: CASTPIPYTDTQYF. The CDR3 bases are TGCGCCAGCACCCCTATACCCTACACAGATACGCAGTATTTT.

J is TRBJ2-3 and V is TRBV27; 7 bases agree with TRBD2. The V segment lost 4 bases and the J segment 8 bases; nucleotides outside the gene matches: 3. The CDR3 covers 12 residues. The germline gives CDR1 MNHEY, CDR2 SMNVEV (reference sequence). The CDR3 sequence: CASSYPSGTQYF. The CDR3 DNA follows: TGTGCCAGCAGTTACCCTAGCGGTACGCAGTATTTT.

The rearrangement links TRBV20-1 to TRBJ2-2; 14 bases line up with TRBD2. The germline V gene encodes CDR1 DFQATT and CDR2 SNEGSKA (reference sequence). Trimming cost V 6 bases and J 0 bases; bases outside gene matches: 6. This CDR3 has 17 residues. The CDR3 DNA sequence: TGCAGTGCACAGGGACTAGCGGGAGCGTCGAACACCGGGGAGCTGTTTTTT. It encodes CSAQGLAGASNTGELFF.

The chain couples TRBV3-1 to TRBJ2-5, with D possibly matching TRBD1 (5 bases). The CDR3 is made up of 18 amino acids. Germline values: CDR1 LGHDT, CDR2 YNNKEL (reference sequence). V lost 1 base, J lost 2 bases, and 20 bases lay in between. The CDR3 region has the DNA TGTGCCAGCAGCCAAGGATTAGTATTGCAGGGCTTACAAGAGACCCAGTACTTC. Amino acids: CASSQGLVLQGLQETQYF.

This clonotype has just a few counts. The V gene is TRBV29-1, the J gene TRBJ2-1; D is possibly TRBD2 (5 bases). The germline CDR1 and CDR2 sequences are SQVTM and ANQGSEA. Deletions cut 3 bases from V and 10 bases from J, with 13 bases between. The CDR3 runs 12 residues. The CDR3 loop reads CSVDPLSDEQFF. CDR3 DNA sequence: TGCAGCGTTGACCCCCTTAGCGACGAGCAGTTCTTC.

The sample holds a few counts of this clonotype. The V and J genes are TRBV4-3 and TRBJ2-5, with D possibly matching TRBD1 (6 bases). The CDR3 has 16 amino acids. Germline V gives CDR1 LGHNA, CDR2 YSLEER. The V end lost 4 bases, the J end lost 7 bases, and 22 bases lay between the germline ends. The CDR3 is CASSPLTGSSLATQYF. DNA for the CDR3: TGCGCCAGCAGCCCCCTCACAGGGTCGTCGCTCGCGACCCAGTACTTC.

V usage is TRBV6-1 and J usage is TRBJ1-2, with D perhaps TRBD1 (5 bases). Germline V CDR1 and CDR2: MNHNS, SASEGT. CDR3 length: 14 residues. Trimming cost V 6 bases and J 2 bases, with 13 bases left between them. This chain's CDR3 is CASSQGEGNYGYTF. Here the CDR3 DNA reads TGTGCCAGCAGCCAAGGGGAGGGGAACTATGGCTACACCTTC.

The chain carries TRBV12-3 or TRBV12-4 and TRBJ2-7, with TRBD2 matching 15 bases. This CDR3 region has 15 residues. The J segment lost 4 bases and the V segment lost 7 bases, leaving 5 bases of the junction unmatched. This CDR3 reads CASTSGLAGGYEQYF. DNA of the CDR3: TGTGCCAGCACTTCGGGACTAGCGGGAGGTTACGAGCAGTACTTC.

This clonotype was seen more than once but under ten times. V is TRBV12-3 or TRBV12-4 and J is TRBJ1-2, with a weak D call TRBD1 (5 bases). V was cut by 6 bases and J by 5 bases, with 16 bases left in between. The CDR3 covers 14 residues. CDR3 sequence reads: CASRMGPTRYGYTF. The CDR3, as DNA: TGTGCCAGCAGGATGGGACCGACGCGGTATGGCTACACCTTC.

This clonotype was counted a few times. This rearrangement joins TRBV10-2 to TRBJ2-7; tentatively, D is TRBD1 or TRBD2 (6 bases each). This CDR3 is built from 16 residues. Germline values: CDR1 WSHSY, CDR2 SAAADI. V was cut by 7 bases and J by 0 bases, with 19 bases left in between. CDR3 sequence reads: CASTPTVGGSSYEQYF. The CDR3 region has the DNA TGCGCCAGCACCCCAACGGTAGGGGGGAGCTCCTACGAGCAGTACTTC.

CDR3 DNA sequence: TGCAGTGCTAGAGAGGGGGGACAGATTAGCAATCAGCCCCAGCATTTT. Translation: CSAREGGQISNQPQHF. The rearrangement links TRBV20-1 to TRBJ1-5; TRBD1 matches 7 bases. The CDR3 is 16 amino acids. V lost 0 bases and J lost 0; bases outside the gene matches: 5. Looked up from germline, CDR1 is DFQATT and CDR2 is SNEGSKA (reference sequence).

The chain carries TRBV2 and TRBJ2-2; D is uncertain. The germline gives CDR1 SNHLY, CDR2 FYNNEI. This CDR3 region has 14 residues. V shed 2 bases and J shed 4 bases, with 8 bases lying between them. CDR3 loop: CASSERQTTGELFF. CDR3 nucleotide sequence: TGTGCCAGCAGTGAAAGGCAGACCACCGGGGAGCTGTTTTTT. The full variable domain, its missing parts supplied by reference TRBV2 and TRBJ2-2, is EPEVTQTPSHQVTQMGQEVILRCVPISNHLYFYWYRQILGQKVEFLVSFYNNEISEKSEIFDDQFSVERPDGSNFTLKIRSTKLEDSAMYFCASSERQTTGELFFGEGSRLTVL.